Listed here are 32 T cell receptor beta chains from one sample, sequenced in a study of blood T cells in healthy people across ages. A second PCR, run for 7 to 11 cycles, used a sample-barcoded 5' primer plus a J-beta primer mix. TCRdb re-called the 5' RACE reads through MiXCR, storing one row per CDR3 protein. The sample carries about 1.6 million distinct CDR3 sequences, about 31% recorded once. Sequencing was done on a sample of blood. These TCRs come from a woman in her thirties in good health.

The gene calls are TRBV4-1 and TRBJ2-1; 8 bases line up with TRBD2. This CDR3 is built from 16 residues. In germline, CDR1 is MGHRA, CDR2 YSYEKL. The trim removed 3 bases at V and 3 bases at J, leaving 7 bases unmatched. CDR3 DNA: TGCGCCAGCAGCCACCGACTAGCGCGAAACTACAATGAGCAGTTCTTC. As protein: CASSHRLARNYNEQFF.

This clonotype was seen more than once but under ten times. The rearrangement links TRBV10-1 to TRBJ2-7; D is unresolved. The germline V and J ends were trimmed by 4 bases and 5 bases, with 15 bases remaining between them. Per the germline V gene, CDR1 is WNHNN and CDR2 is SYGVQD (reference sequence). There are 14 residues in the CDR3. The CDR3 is CASSVGGNDHEQYF. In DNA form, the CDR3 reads TGCGCCAGCAGTGTCGGTGGAAATGACCACGAGCAGTACTTC.

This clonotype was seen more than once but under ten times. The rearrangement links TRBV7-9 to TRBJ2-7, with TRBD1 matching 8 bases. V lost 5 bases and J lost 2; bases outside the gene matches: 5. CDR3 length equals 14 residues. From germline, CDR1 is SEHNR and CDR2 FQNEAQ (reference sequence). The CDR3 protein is CASSKPGGTYEQYF. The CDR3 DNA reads TGTGCCAGCAGCAAACCAGGGGGCACCTACGAGCAGTACTTC.

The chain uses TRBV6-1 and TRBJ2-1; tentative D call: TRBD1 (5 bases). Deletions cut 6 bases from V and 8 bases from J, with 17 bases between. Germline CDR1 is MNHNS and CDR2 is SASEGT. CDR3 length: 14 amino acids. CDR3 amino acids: CASSGPSQGHEQFF. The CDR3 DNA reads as TGTGCCAGCAGCGGTCCGAGTCAGGGCCATGAGCAGTTCTTC.

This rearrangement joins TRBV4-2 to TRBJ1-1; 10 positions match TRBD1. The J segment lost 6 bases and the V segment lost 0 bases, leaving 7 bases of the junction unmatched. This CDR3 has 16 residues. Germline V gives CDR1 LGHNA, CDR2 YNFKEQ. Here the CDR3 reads CASSQEKRDRGAEAFF. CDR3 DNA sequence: TGTGCCAGCAGCCAAGAAAAGCGGGACAGGGGAGCTGAAGCTTTCTTT.

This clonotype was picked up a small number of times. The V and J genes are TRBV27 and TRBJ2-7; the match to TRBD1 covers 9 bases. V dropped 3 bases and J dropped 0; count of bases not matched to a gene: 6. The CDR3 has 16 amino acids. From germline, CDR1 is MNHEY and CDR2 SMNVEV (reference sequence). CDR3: CASSFIGGQGSYEQYF. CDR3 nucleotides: TGTGCCAGCAGTTTTATTGGGGGACAGGGCTCCTACGAGCAGTACTTC.

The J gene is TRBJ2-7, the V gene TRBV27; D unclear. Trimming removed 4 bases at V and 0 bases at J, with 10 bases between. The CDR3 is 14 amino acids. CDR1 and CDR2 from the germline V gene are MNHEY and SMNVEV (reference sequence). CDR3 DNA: TGTGCCAGCAGTTATCAGGCGCCCTCCTACGAGCAGTACTTC. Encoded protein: CASSYQAPSYEQYF.

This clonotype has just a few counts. The CDR3 loop is CASRLGGQGITEAFF. CDR3 DNA sequence: TGTGCCAGCAGGCTCGGTGGGCAGGGAATTACTGAAGCTTTCTTT. The rearrangement links TRBV12-3 or TRBV12-4 to TRBJ1-1; weak D call: TRBD1 (5 bases). V was trimmed by 6 bases and J by 5 bases, leaving 19 bases between them. This CDR3 has 15 residues.

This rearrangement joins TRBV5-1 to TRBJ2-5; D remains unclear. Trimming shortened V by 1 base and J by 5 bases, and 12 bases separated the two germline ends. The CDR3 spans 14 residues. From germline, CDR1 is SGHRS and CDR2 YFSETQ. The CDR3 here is CASSLIKEAETQYF. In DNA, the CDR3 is TGCGCCAGCAGCTTGATAAAGGAAGCGGAGACCCAGTACTTC. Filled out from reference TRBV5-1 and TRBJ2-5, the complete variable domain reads KAGVTQTPRYLIKTRGQQVTLSCSPISGHRSVSWYQQTPGQGLQFLFEYFSETQRNKGNFPGRFSGRQFSNSRSEMNVSTLELGDSALYLCASSLIKEAETQYFGPGTRLLVL.

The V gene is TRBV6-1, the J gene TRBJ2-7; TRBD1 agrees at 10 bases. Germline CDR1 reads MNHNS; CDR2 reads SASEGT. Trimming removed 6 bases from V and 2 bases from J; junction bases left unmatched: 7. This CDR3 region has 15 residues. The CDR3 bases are TGTGCCAGCAGGGGGGACAGGGGAGGCGCCTACGAGCAGTACTTC. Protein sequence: CASRGDRGGAYEQYF.

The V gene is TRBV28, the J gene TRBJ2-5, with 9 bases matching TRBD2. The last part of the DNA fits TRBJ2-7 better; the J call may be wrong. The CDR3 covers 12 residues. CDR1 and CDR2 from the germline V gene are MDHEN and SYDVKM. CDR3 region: CATRLADYEQYF. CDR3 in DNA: TGTGCCACCCGACTAGCGGACTACGAGCAGTACTTC.

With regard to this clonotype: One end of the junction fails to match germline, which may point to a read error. The CDR3 loop reads CASRLDLGTEAFF. In DNA form, the CDR3 reads TGTGCCAGCAGGTTAGACCTGGGAACTGAAGCTTTCTTT. The genes are TRBV7-2 and TRBJ1-1; D remains unclear. This CDR3 has 13 amino acids. The germline CDR1 and CDR2 sequences are SGHTA and FQGNSA.

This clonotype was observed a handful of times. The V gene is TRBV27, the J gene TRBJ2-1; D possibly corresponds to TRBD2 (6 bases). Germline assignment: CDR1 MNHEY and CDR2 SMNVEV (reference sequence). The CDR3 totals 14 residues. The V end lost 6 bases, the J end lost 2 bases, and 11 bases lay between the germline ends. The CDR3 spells CASSTWEAYNEQFF. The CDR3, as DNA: TGTGCCAGCAGCACTTGGGAGGCCTACAATGAGCAGTTCTTC.

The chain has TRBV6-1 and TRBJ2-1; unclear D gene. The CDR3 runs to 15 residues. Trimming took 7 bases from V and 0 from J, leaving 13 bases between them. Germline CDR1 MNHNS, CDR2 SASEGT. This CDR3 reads CASNLVASSYNEQFF. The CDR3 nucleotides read TGTGCCAGCAACTTAGTGGCCAGCTCCTACAATGAGCAGTTCTTC.

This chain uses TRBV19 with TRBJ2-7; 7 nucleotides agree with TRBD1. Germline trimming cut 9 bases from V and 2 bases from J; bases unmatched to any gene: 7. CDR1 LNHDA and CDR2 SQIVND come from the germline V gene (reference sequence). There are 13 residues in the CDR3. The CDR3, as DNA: TGTGCCAGCAAATCCGGGACAGCCTACGAGCAGTACTTC. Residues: CASKSGTAYEQYF.

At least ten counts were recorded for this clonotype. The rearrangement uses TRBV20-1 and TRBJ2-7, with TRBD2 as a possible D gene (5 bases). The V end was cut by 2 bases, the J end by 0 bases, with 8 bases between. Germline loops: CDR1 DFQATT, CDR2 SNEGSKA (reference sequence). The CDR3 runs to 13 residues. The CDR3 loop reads CSARLASSYEQYF. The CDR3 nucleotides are TGCAGTGCTAGACTAGCCAGCTCCTACGAGCAGTACTTC.

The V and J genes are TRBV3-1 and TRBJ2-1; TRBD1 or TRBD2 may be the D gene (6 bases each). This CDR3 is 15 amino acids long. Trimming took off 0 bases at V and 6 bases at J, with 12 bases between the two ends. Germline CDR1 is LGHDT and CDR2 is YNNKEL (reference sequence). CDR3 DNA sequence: TGTGCCAGCAGCCAAGATCGGGGGCCAGTCAATGAGCAGTTCTTC. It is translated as CASSQDRGPVNEQFF.

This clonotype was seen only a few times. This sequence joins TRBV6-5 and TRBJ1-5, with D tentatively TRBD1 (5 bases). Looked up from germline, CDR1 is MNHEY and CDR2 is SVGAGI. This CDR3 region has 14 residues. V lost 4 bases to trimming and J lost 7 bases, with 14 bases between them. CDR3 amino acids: CASSSQGSRQPQHF. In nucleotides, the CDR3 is TGTGCCAGCAGTTCTCAGGGATCCAGGCAGCCCCAGCATTTT.

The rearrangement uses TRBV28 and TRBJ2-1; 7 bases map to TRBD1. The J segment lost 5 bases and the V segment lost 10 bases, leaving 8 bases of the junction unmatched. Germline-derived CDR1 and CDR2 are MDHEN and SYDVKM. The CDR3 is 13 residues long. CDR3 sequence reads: CAIGQVSNNEQFF. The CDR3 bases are TGTGCCATCGGACAGGTATCCAACAATGAGCAGTTCTTC.

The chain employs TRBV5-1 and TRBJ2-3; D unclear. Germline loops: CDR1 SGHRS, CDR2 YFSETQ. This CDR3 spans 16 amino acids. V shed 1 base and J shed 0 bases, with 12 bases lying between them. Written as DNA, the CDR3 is TGCGCCAGCAGCTTGCGGCGGAGCACTAGCACAGATACGCAGTATTTT. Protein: CASSLRRSTSTDTQYF.

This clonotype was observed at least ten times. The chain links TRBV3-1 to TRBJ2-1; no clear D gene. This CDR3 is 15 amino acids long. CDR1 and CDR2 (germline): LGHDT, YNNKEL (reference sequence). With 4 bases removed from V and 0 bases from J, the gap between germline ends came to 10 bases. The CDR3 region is CASSPSRSSYNEQFF. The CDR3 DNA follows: TGTGCCAGCAGCCCCTCGCGGAGCTCCTACAATGAGCAGTTCTTC.

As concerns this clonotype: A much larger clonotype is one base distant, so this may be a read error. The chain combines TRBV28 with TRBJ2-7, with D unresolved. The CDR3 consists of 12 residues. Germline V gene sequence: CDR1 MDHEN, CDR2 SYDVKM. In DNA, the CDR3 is TGTGTCAGCAGTTTATACCAATACGAGCAGTACTTC. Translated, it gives CVSSLYQYEQYF.

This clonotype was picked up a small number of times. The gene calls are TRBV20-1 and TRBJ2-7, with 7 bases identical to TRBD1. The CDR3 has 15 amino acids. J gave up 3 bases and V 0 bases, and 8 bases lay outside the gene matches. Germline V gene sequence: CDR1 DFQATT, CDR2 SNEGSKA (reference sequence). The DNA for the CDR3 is TGCAGTGCTAGAGAGGGTACAGGGGCCGTCTACGAGCAGTACTTC. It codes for CSAREGTGAVYEQYF.

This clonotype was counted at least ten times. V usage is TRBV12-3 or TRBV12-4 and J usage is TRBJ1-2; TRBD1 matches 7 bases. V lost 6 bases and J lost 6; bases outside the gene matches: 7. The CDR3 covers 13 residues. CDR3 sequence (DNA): TGTGCCAGCAGCAGACAGGGTTCGAATGGCTACACCTTC. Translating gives CASSRQGSNGYTF.

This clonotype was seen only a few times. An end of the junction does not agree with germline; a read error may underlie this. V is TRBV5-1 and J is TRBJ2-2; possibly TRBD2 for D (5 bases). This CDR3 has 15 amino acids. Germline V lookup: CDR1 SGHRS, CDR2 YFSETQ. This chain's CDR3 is CASSLGRIDTGERFF. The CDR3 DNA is TGCGCCAGCAGCTTGGGCAGAATTGACACCGGGGAGCGGTTTTTT.

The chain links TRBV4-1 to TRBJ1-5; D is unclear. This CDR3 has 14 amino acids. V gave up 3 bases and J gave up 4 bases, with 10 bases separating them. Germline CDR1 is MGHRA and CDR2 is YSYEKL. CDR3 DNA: TGCGCCAGCAGCCATCAAGAAGGGAATCAGCCCCAGCATTTT. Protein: CASSHQEGNQPQHF.

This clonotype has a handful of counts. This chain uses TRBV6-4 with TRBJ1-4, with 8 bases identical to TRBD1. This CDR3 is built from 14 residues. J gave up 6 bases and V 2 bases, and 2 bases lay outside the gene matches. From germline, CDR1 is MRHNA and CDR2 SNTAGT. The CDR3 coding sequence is TGTGCCAGCAGTGACGCAGGGGGCCATGAAAAACTGTTTTTT. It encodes CASSDAGGHEKLFF.

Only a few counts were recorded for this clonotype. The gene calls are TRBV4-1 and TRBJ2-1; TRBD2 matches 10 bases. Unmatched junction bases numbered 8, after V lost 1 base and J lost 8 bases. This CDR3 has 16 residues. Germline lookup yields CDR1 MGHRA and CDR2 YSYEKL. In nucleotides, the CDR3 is TGCGCCAGCAGCCAAGGAATGCTAGCGGGAGAGGATGAGCAGTTCTTC. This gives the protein CASSQGMLAGEDEQFF.

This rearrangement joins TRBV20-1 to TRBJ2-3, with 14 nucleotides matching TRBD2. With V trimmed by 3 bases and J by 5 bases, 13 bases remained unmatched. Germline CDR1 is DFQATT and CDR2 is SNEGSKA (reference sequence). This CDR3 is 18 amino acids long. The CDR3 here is CSASLGLAGGLREDTQYF. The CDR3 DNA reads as TGCAGTGCTAGCCTCGGACTAGCGGGAGGTTTAAGGGAAGATACGCAGTATTTT.

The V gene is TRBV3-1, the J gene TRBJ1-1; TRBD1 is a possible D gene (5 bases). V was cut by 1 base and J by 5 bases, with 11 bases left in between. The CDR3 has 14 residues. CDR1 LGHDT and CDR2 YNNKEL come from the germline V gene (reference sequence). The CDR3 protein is CASSQAWGETEAFF. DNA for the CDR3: TGTGCCAGCAGCCAAGCATGGGGGGAAACTGAAGCTTTCTTT.

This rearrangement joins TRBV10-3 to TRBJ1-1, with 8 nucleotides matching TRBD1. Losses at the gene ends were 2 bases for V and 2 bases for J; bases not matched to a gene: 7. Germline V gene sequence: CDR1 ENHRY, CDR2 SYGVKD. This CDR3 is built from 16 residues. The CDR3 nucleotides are TGTGCCATCAGTGAGGGAAAGGGACAGGTTAACACTGAAGCTTTCTTT. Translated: CAISEGKGQVNTEAFF.

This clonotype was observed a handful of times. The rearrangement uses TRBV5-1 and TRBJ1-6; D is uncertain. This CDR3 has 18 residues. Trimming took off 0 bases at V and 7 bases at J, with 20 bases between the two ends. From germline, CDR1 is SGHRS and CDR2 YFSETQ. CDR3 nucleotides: TGCGCCAGCAGCTTGGGTATGGATGGTTCGTTGGGAAATTCACCCCTCCACTTT. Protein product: CASSLGMDGSLGNSPLHF.